Described below is a single T cell receptor beta chain sequence and its context. Its matching antigen is unknown. The data originate from a study of cytomegalovirus exposure and HLA in healthy donors. Study-level points and caveats: Later genetic work tied a missense DCLRE1C variant to beta-chain V and J trimming.

The V and J ends lost 3 bases and 5 bases respectively, with 16 bases between them. This CDR3 region has 15 residues. CDR1 is SEHNR and CDR2 is FQNEAQ in the germline V gene (reference sequence). Researchers ran the PCR with 60 Vbeta and 13 Jbeta primers. Produced via immunoSEQ multiplex PCR; TCRdb's table is partial and in-frame only. The repertoire has around 130,000 clones, roughly 82% of them found once; the top ten carry under 6.5%. The sample consisted of PBMCs. This receptor was identified in a man between 18 and 29 years old in good health and CMV-seropositive. The chain has TRBV7-9 and TRBJ1-1, with a weak D call TRBD1 (6 bases). This CDR3 is CASSFDVGGATEAFF. Here the CDR3 DNA reads TGTGCCAGCAGCTTCGATGTTGGGGGCGCAACTGAAGCTTTCTTT.